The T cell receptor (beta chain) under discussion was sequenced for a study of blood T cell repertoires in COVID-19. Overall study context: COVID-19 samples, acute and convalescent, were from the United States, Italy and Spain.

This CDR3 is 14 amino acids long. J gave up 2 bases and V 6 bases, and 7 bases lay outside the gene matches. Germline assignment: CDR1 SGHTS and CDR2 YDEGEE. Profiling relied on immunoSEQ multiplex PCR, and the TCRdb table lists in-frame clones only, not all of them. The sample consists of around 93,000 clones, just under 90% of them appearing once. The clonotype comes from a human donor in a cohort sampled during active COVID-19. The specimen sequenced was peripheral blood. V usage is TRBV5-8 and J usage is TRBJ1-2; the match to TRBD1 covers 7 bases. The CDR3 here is CASMQGVTNYGYTF. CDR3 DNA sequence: TGTGCCAGCATGCAGGGGGTCACAAACTATGGCTACACCTTC.